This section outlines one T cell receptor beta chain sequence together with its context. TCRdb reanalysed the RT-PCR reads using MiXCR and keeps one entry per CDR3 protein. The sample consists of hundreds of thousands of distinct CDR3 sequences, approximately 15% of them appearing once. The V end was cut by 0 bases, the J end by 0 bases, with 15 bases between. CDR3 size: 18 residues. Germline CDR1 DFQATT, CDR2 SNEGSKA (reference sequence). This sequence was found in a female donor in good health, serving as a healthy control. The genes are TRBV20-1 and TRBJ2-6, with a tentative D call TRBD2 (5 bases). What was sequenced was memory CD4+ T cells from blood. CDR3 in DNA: TGCAGTGCTAGAGATGCGCGTCGCGGGTACTCTGGGGCCAACGTCCTGACTTTC. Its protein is CSARDARRGYSGANVLTF.